This T cell receptor (beta chain) was documented in a study of immune heterogeneity within non-small cell lung tumors. Study findings and constraints: Local T-cell clonality tracked local tumor mutational burden; the correlation was moderate but significant (R about 0.35). Identical dominant CDR3 beta clonotypes recurred across tumor sites within a patient, alongside site-unique high-frequency clones.

Genomic DNA extracted from bulk tumor tissue served as template. A total of around 600 ng was used per sample. Widely spaced biopsies, several per primary tumor, were obtained at surgery. The study enrolled patients with untreated, newly diagnosed non-small cell lung cancer who underwent curative surgery. This clonotype is medium-sized by share. Its cognate antigen is unknown. It was a multiplex PCR that amplified TCR beta CDR3, with 32 V and 13 J primers. One entry per CDR3 protein, called by TCRdb with MiXCR from the multiplex PCR reads. The sample comprises approximately 2,900 distinct CDR3 sequences, approximately 25% of which are singletons, and 16% rests with the top ten. The CDR3 extends over 16 amino acids. V lost 4 bases and J lost 2; bases outside the gene matches: 5. The germline CDR1 and CDR2 sequences are MDHEN and SYDVKM.

The source is a female donor with non-small cell lung cancer. V and J are TRBV28 and TRBJ2-3; 11 bases fit TRBD2. Sequencing input: lung tumor tissue. CDR3 coding DNA: TGTGCCAGCAGTTCCCTGGGACTAGCGGTCACAGATACGCAGTATTTT. The encoded protein is CASSSLGLAVTDTQYF. Based on the CDR3 plus reference TRBV28 and TRBJ2-3, the full variable domain is DVKVTQSSRYLVKRTGEKVFLECVQDMDHENMFWYRQDPGLGLRLIYFSYDVKMKEKGDIPEGYSVSREKKERFSLILESASTNQTSMYLCASSSLGLAVTDTQYFGPGTRLTVL.